These T cell receptor beta chains were read from a single sample in a study of cytomegalovirus exposure and HLA in healthy donors. Libraries were prepared by immunoSEQ multiplex PCR; TCRdb keeps only in-frame clonotypes and omits some of them. The sample lists about 160,000 clones, roughly 63% seen once, with about 7.1% in the top ten. Sequenced material: PBMCs. Every receptor here comes from a woman aged 60 to 75 in good health and CMV-seropositive. Each CDR3 is given with its conserved first and last residue. The order of the fields is clone size, D gene, J gene, V gene, CDR3 protein, CDR3 DNA. The D gene is left open where the match is weak. The size of a clone is reported for some rows only, either as once, few or many, or as a class for expanded clones.

>NA|NA|TRBJ2-1|TRBV5-1
CASSADSTWATDEQFF
TGCGCCAGCAGCGCAGATAGTACGTGGGCGACCGATGAGCAGTTCTTC
>few|TRBD1|TRBJ1-5|TRBV27
CASSGTGEYQPQHF
TGTGCCAGCAGCGGGACAGGGGAGTATCAGCCCCAGCATTTT
>NA|NA|TRBJ1-1|TRBV7-9
CASSPWGGITEAFF
TGTGCCAGCAGCCCCTGGGGGGGTATCACTGAAGCTTTCTTT
>NA|TRBD2|TRBJ2-7|TRBV5-1
CASSSTSSGNPYEQYF
TGCGCCAGCAGCTCCACCTCTAGCGGGAACCCCTACGAGCAGTACTTC
>NA|TRBD2|TRBJ2-1|TRBV7-9
CASSLGSASGRNEQFF
TGTGCCAGCAGCTTAGGTTCGGCTAGCGGGAGGAATGAGCAGTTCTTC
>NA|TRBD2|TRBJ2-7|TRBV7-9
CASSSTGLADTYEQYF
TGTGCCAGCAGCTCTACCGGACTAGCTGATACCTACGAGCAGTACTTC
>once|NA|TRBJ1-1|TRBV30
CAWRRRANTEAFF
TGTGCCTGGAGGAGGAGGGCGAACACTGAAGCTTTCTTT
>NA|TRBD2|TRBJ2-5|TRBV28
CASSRTSGSFVETQYF
TGTGCCAGCAGTAGGACTAGCGGGAGTTTCGTGGAGACCCAGTACTTC
>NA|TRBD2|TRBJ2-3|TRBV10-3
CAISRGGVAGGPADTQYF
TGTGCCATCAGCCGCGGGGGGGTAGCGGGAGGGCCTGCAGATACGCAGTATTTT
>NA|NA|TRBJ1-1|TRBV6-6
CASSYSGGTGAFF
TGTGCCAGCAGTTACTCGGGTGGGACTGGAGCTTTCTTT
>NA|TRBD2|TRBJ2-6|TRBV30
CAWSGGTSPGANVLTF
TGTGCCTGGAGCGGGGGGACTTCACCTGGGGCCAACGTCCTGACTTTC
>NA|NA|TRBJ2-1|TRBV2
CASSELGLGGRYNEQFF
TGTGCCAGCAGTGAACTGGGACTAGGGGGCCGATACAATGAGCAGTTCTTC
>NA|TRBD2|TRBJ2-1|TRBV4-2
CASSPPGLAGGEQFF
TGTGCCAGCAGCCCACCGGGACTAGCGGGAGGTGAGCAGTTCTTC
>NA|TRBD2|TRBJ2-7|TRBV18
CASSPLLAGGPTYEQYF
TGTGCCAGCTCACCGCTTCTAGCGGGAGGACCAACCTACGAGCAGTACTTC
>NA|TRBD2|TRBJ2-5|TRBV5-1
CASSPGGGTQETQYF
TGCGCCAGCAGCCCCGGGGGGGGGACCCAAGAGACCCAGTACTTC
>NA|NA|TRBJ1-1|TRBV6-4
CASSDSMPGRAFF
TGTGCCAGCAGTGACTCGATGCCGGGGAGGGCTTTCTTT
>NA|NA|TRBJ1-2|TRBV2
CASSEVLNYGYTF
TGTGCCAGCAGTGAAGTACTGAACTATGGCTACACCTTC
>NA|NA|TRBJ1-1|TRBV7-9
CASSTRGEAEAFF
TGTGCCAGCAGTACACGAGGGGAGGCTGAAGCTTTCTTT
>NA|NA|TRBJ1-1|TRBV7-2
CASSGQLNTEAFF
TGTGCCAGCAGCGGACAGTTGAACACTGAAGCTTTCTTT
>NA|TRBD1|TRBJ1-1|TRBV10-3
CAISARQGMNTEAFF
TGTGCCATCAGTGCACGACAGGGCATGAACACTGAAGCTTTCTTT
>once|TRBD2|TRBJ2-5|TRBV5-4
CATSGTNTETQYF
TGTGCCACATCCGGGACTAATACGGAGACCCAGTACTTC
>NA|NA|TRBJ2-1|TRBV9
CASSVNLLRGNEQFF
TGTGCCAGCAGCGTAAATCTCTTAAGGGGCAATGAGCAGTTCTTC
>few|TRBD1|TRBJ1-5|TRBV19
CASTRTGAAPYKANSNQPQHF
TGTGCCAGTACCAGGACAGGGGCCGCCCCATACAAGGCTAATAGCAATCAGCCCCAGCATTTT
>NA|NA|TRBJ2-5|TRBV18
CASSPARSRGQETQYF
TGTGCCAGCTCACCGGCCCGATCTCGTGGCCAAGAGACCCAGTACTTC
>NA|TRBD2|TRBJ2-1|TRBV7-7
CASSGGLAGVGEQFF
TGTGCCAGCAGCGGCGGACTAGCGGGAGTAGGTGAGCAGTTCTTC
>few|TRBD2|TRBJ2-1|TRBV7-3
CASRFPGTSATGQFF
TGTGCCAGCAGGTTCCCCGGGACTAGCGCCACCGGGCAGTTCTTC
>few|TRBD2|TRBJ2-7|TRBV19
CATGTSGAPYEQYF
TGTGCCACCGGGACTAGCGGGGCGCCCTACGAGCAGTACTTC
>NA|TRBD2|TRBJ2-7|TRBV9
CASSAQGRGDEQYF
TGTGCCAGCAGCGCCCAGGGACGGGGGGACGAGCAGTACTTC
>NA|NA|TRBJ1-1|TRBV19
CASSIVGRGQQNTEAFF
TGTGCCAGTAGTATAGTCGGCAGGGGCCAGCAGAACACTGAAGCTTTCTTT
>few|NA|TRBJ1-2|TRBV2
CASSELVLRGYTF
TGTGCCAGCAGTGAGTTAGTTTTGCGTGGCTACACCTTC
>NA|NA|TRBJ2-7|TRBV28
CASSSPRSAVTYEQYF
TGTGCCAGCAGTTCACCTAGAAGCGCCGTTACCTACGAGCAGTACTTC
>NA|NA|TRBJ1-5|TRBV7-2
CASSLGRNQPQHF
TGTGCCAGCAGCTTAGGTAGAAATCAGCCCCAGCATTTT
>once|NA|TRBJ1-6|TRBV28
CASSLGGNREVPLHF
TGTGCCAGCAGTTTAGGGGGCAACCGTGAGGTGCCCCTCCACTTT
>NA|NA|TRBJ1-1|TRBV7-3
CASSLAGDTEAFF
TGTGCCAGCAGCTTAGCAGGGGACACTGAAGCTTTCTTT
>few|TRBD1|TRBJ2-1|TRBV7-2
CASSSRTTGKRNEQFF
TGTGCCAGCAGCTCCAGAACGACAGGGAAAAGGAATGAGCAGTTCTTC
>NA|TRBD2|TRBJ2-2|TRBV18
CASSPRRAGRTSGNTGELFF
TGTGCCAGCTCACCACGACGGGCAGGGAGGACTAGCGGGAACACCGGGGAGCTGTTTTTT
>NA|TRBD1|TRBJ2-7|TRBV28
CASSSPGQGSYEQYF
TGTGCCAGCAGTTCCCCGGGACAGGGTTCCTACGAGCAGTACTTC
>NA|TRBD1|TRBJ1-5|TRBV30
CAWMRTGGVQPQHF
TGTGCCTGGATGCGGACAGGGGGAGTTCAGCCCCAGCATTTT
>NA|NA|TRBJ1-1|TRBV27
CASSSNSMNTEAFF
TGTGCCAGCAGTTCCAACTCTATGAACACTGAAGCTTTCTTT
>NA|NA|TRBJ2-1|TRBV7-3
CASSPPGANEQFF
TGTGCCAGCAGCCCCCCAGGTGCCAATGAGCAGTTCTTC
>NA|NA|TRBJ2-5|TRBV6-1
CASSRARKETQYF
TGTGCCAGCAGTAGAGCCAGGAAAGAGACCCAGTACTTC
>NA|NA|TRBJ1-3|TRBV9
CASSDRGAGNTIYF
TGTGCCAGCAGCGATCGGGGAGCTGGAAACACCATATATTTT
>few|NA|TRBJ2-5|TRBV2
CASREKTQYF
TGTGCCAGCAGGGAGAAGACCCAGTACTTC
>NA|NA|TRBJ2-2|TRBV7-9
CASRDRNTGELFF
TGTGCCAGCAGGGACAGAAACACCGGGGAGCTGTTTTTT
>NA|TRBD2|TRBJ2-6|TRBV9
CASSAAGRSLSGANVLTF
TGTGCCAGCAGCGCAGCGGGACGGAGTCTCTCTGGGGCCAACGTCCTGACTTTC
>NA|NA|TRBJ2-2|TRBV11-3
CASSSHTETGELFF
TGTGCCAGCAGCTCACACACTGAGACTGGGGAGCTGTTTTTT
>NA|TRBD2|TRBJ2-4|TRBV11-3
CASSSQAGDGNIQYF
TGTGCCAGCAGCTCTCAGGCGGGAGATGGAAACATTCAGTACTTC
>NA|TRBD1|TRBJ1-2|TRBV6-5
CASREGTGSNGYTF
TGTGCCAGCAGGGAAGGGACAGGGTCAAATGGCTACACCTTC
>NA|TRBD1|TRBJ2-7|TRBV30
CAWSPQLGATTGVHYYEQYF
TGTGCCTGGAGCCCACAGTTGGGAGCCACGACAGGGGTCCATTACTACGAGCAGTACTTC
>once|TRBD1|TRBJ2-1|TRBV19
CASSTHPRGPGSWAPNEQFF
TGTGCCAGTAGTACCCACCCCAGGGGGCCGGGGTCGTGGGCCCCCAATGAGCAGTTCTTC
>NA|NA|TRBJ2-2|TRBV5-8
CASSLGQGSNTGELFF
TGTGCCAGCAGCTTGGGGCAGGGATCGAACACCGGGGAGCTGTTTTTT
>NA|TRBD1|TRBJ2-5|TRBV7-2
CASSLGGWTGGMKTQYF
TGTGCCAGCAGCTTAGGTGGTTGGACAGGGGGCATGAAGACCCAGTACTTC
>NA|TRBD1|TRBJ1-2|TRBV4-2
CASSQTGVDGYTF
TGTGCCAGCAGCCAAACAGGGGTTGATGGCTACACCTTC
>NA|TRBD1|TRBJ2-2|TRBV7-8
CASTSASGGTGELFF
TGTGCCAGCACCTCCGCGTCAGGGGGAACCGGGGAGCTGTTTTTT